Each of the 27 T cell receptor beta chains below was sequenced from the same sample in a study of T cells in Graves' hyperthyroidism and ophthalmopathy (dated 2019 in TCRdb). Library preparation used multiplex PCR. The instrument was an Illumina HiSeq 2000. TCR beta CDR3 regions were amplified from RNA transcripts. The TCR CDR3 was subjected to a first round of RT-PCR using the HTBI primer set and the Qiagen OneStep RT-PCR kit. TCRdb passed the public sequencing reads through fastp at Q25 and MiXCR, retaining productive beta sequences. One record per CDR3 amino acid sequence lists the most common genes and DNA. The sample data list hundreds of thousands of distinct CDR3 sequences, and around 15% of these were observed just once. More than 8.5% of the sample comes from the top ten. What was sequenced was blood. Receptor source: a woman between 18 and 29 years old with Graves' hyperthyroidism.

This clonotype appeared many times. The rearrangement joins TRBV6-5 to TRBJ1-2; a weak D match, TRBD1 (5 bases). This CDR3 region has 17 residues. V lost 0 bases to trimming and J lost 3 bases, with 17 bases between them. Germline CDR1 and CDR2: MNHEY and SVGAGI. The CDR3 nucleotides read TGTGCCAGCAGTTACTCTTTAGGCCGGGGCTCCCACTATGGCTACACCTTC. This codes for CASSYSLGRGSHYGYTF.

In this sample, this clonotype turned up many times. The genes are TRBV6-2 or TRBV6-3 and TRBJ2-7; TRBD2 is a possible D gene (6 bases). Deletions cut 4 bases from V and 1 base from J, with 14 bases between. The CDR3 covers 15 residues. Per the germline V gene, CDR1 is MNHEY and CDR2 is SVGEGT. In DNA, the CDR3 is TGTGCCAGCAGTTCCTACGGGAGAAGTTCCTACGAGCAGTACTTC. Its protein is CASSSYGRSSYEQYF.

This clonotype was detected ten times or more. The gene calls are TRBV12-3 or TRBV12-4 and TRBJ2-1; TRBD2 matches 13 bases. The CDR3 spans 17 residues. Trimming removed 3 bases from V and 4 bases from J; junction bases left unmatched: 6. CDR3 in DNA: TGTGCCAGCAGTTTTCAGGGGACTAGCGGGGCGTACAATGAGCAGTTCTTC. Translated: CASSFQGTSGAYNEQFF.

This clonotype was counted between two and nine times. The chain links TRBV4-1 to TRBJ2-3, with a tentative D call TRBD1 (5 bases). The germline V gene has CDR1 MGHRA and CDR2 YSYEKL. V gave up 0 bases and J gave up 6 bases, with 13 bases separating them. The CDR3 spans 15 residues. This CDR3 is CASSQDPGASDTQYF. CDR3 in DNA: TGCGCCAGCAGCCAAGACCCTGGGGCAAGTGATACGCAGTATTTT.

This clonotype has only a few counts. The V gene is TRBV18, the J gene TRBJ2-7; TRBD2 is a possible D gene (6 bases). Germline CDR1 reads KGHSH; CDR2 reads LQKENI. The CDR3 loop spans 15 amino acids. Trimming cost V 2 bases and J 7 bases, with 18 bases left between them. The CDR3 sequence is CASSPFGRGEREQYF. The CDR3 DNA reads as TGTGCCAGCTCACCATTCGGGAGAGGGGAGCGGGAGCAGTACTTC.

The V gene is TRBV6-2 or TRBV6-3, the J gene TRBJ2-6; D gene uncertain. CDR3 length: 14 amino acids. Trimming left V 5 bases short and J 3 bases short, with 8 bases between. Germline V CDR1 and CDR2: MNHEY, SVGEGT. CDR3 in amino acids: CASSRVNGANVLTF. The DNA for the CDR3 is TGTGCCAGCAGTCGAGTTAATGGGGCCAACGTCCTGACTTTC.

This clonotype was counted at least ten times. The CDR3 loop reads CASSRGHSNTDTQYF. For the CDR3, the DNA is TGTGCCAGCTCCCGGGGACATAGTAACACAGATACGCAGTATTTT. The gene calls are TRBV18 and TRBJ2-3; D is possibly TRBD1 (6 bases). With 6 bases removed from V and 2 bases from J, the gap between germline ends came to 15 bases. Looked up from germline, CDR1 is KGHSH and CDR2 is LQKENI. This CDR3 spans 15 amino acids.

Only a few counts were recorded for this clonotype. V gene TRBV7-8 combines with J gene TRBJ2-7, with TRBD2 matching over 7 bases. The germline V gene encodes CDR1 SGHVS and CDR2 FQNEAQ. The CDR3 sequence is 16 residues long. V gave up 5 bases and J gave up 2 bases; unmatched junction bases: 12. The CDR3 region is CASSPTRAGPTYEQYF. CDR3 nucleotides: TGTGCCAGCAGCCCAACTCGAGCGGGGCCGACCTACGAGCAGTACTTC.

The chain is built from TRBV28 and TRBJ2-3; 11 positions match TRBD2. V shed 0 bases, J shed 5 bases, and the junction held 4 bases outside the gene matches. CDR3 length: 16 residues. The germline V gene encodes CDR1 MDHEN and CDR2 SYDVKM. This chain's CDR3 is CASSLWGLAEKDTQYF. The CDR3 DNA sequence: TGTGCCAGCAGTTTATGGGGACTAGCGGAAAAAGATACGCAGTATTTT.

V is TRBV5-6 and J is TRBJ2-1, with a possible D match to TRBD2 (5 bases). Germline V CDR1 and CDR2: SGHDT, YYEEEE. CDR3 length: 15 residues. The ends were cut back, 2 bases at V and 7 bases at J, with 16 bases in the middle. The CDR3 loop is CASSFGLKPLNEQFF. The CDR3 region has the DNA TGTGCCAGCAGCTTTGGACTCAAGCCTTTAAATGAGCAGTTCTTC.

This clonotype was recorded many times. The genes are TRBV4-1 and TRBJ2-5, with TRBD2 matching over 8 bases. Germline values: CDR1 MGHRA, CDR2 YSYEKL. V shed 3 bases, J shed 1 base, and the junction held 4 bases outside the gene matches. CDR3 length equals 15 residues. CDR3 region: CASSQLAGPQETQYF. CDR3 DNA sequence: TGCGCCAGCAGCCAGCTAGCGGGCCCCCAAGAGACCCAGTACTTC.

The V call is TRBV19, the J call TRBJ2-7, with 9 bases lining up with TRBD1. The CDR3 is made up of 14 amino acids. Trimming cost V 3 bases and J 6 bases; bases outside gene matches: 6. The germline V gene encodes CDR1 LNHDA and CDR2 SQIVND (reference sequence). In nucleotides, the CDR3 is TGTGCCAGTAGTATTAGCCCGACAGGGGGCGAGCAGTACTTC. It translates to CASSISPTGGEQYF.

This clonotype appeared a few times. The CDR3 sequence: CASSSWTGGGEKLFF. The CDR3 region has the DNA TGTGCCAGCAGTTCATGGACAGGGGGCGGTGAAAAACTGTTTTTT. This chain joins TRBV27 and TRBJ1-4; 11 bases fit TRBD1. The CDR3 length is 15 residues. V shed 4 bases, J shed 7 bases, and the junction held 5 bases outside the gene matches. The germline V gene encodes CDR1 MNHEY and CDR2 SMNVEV (reference sequence).

This clonotype was observed at least ten times. The chain has TRBV20-1 and TRBJ1-6; D remains unclear. Trimming took 6 bases from V and 10 from J, leaving 16 bases between them. The CDR3 consists of 13 residues. Germline V lookup: CDR1 DFQATT, CDR2 SNEGSKA (reference sequence). CDR3 protein: CSAGSANRSPLHF. The CDR3 DNA is TGCAGTGCCGGGTCGGCGAACCGGTCACCCCTCCACTTT.

In regard to this clonotype: A clone one base away is much larger, so this may be a read error. The J gene is TRBJ2-1, the V gene TRBV11-3; D may be TRBD1 (5 bases). This CDR3 region has 20 residues. Per germline, CDR1 SGHNT and CDR2 YENEEA. The CDR3 spells CASSLLVWGYGRGLYNGQFF. In nucleotides, the CDR3 is TGTGCCAGCAGCTTGCTAGTGTGGGGATATGGTAGGGGATTATACAATGGGCAGTTCTTC.

The sample holds a few counts of this clonotype. The V gene is TRBV6-2 or TRBV6-3, the J gene TRBJ2-3; 13 bases line up with TRBD2. The CDR3 is 17 amino acids. The germline gives CDR1 MNHEY, CDR2 SVGEGT. J was trimmed by 3 bases and V by 6 bases; bases with no gene match: 9. DNA of the CDR3: TGTGCCAGCAGGGCGCGACTAGCGGGAGGCCTTACAGATACGCAGTATTTT. Amino acids: CASRARLAGGLTDTQYF.

This clonotype was seen many times. The rearrangement joins TRBV11-2 to TRBJ2-1, with D perhaps matching TRBD1 (6 bases). This CDR3 has 17 residues. Trimming cost V 3 bases and J 3 bases, with 18 bases left between them. Germline V gene lookup returns CDR1 SGHAT and CDR2 FQNNGV. CDR3 nucleotide sequence: TGTGCCAGCAGCTTGAGAACGGTCCGAGGGGGCTACAATGAGCAGTTCTTC. Protein product: CASSLRTVRGGYNEQFF.

At least ten counts were recorded for this clonotype. This rearrangement joins TRBV7-7 to TRBJ2-7; the match to TRBD2 covers 8 bases. The CDR3 contains 14 residues. The germline V gene encodes CDR1 SSHAT and CDR2 FNYEAQ (reference sequence). J lost 6 bases, V lost 5 bases, and 9 bases had no gene match. The CDR3 region has the DNA TGTGCCAGCAGCCCCCGGGAGGGCCATTTCGAGCAGTACTTC. Its translation: CASSPREGHFEQYF. Looking up the rest from reference TRBV7-7 and TRBJ2-7 gives the full variable domain: GAGVSQSPRYKVTKRGQDVTLRCDPISSHATLYWYQQALGQGPEFLTYFNYEAQPDKSGLPSDRFSAERPEGSISTLTIQRTEQRDSAMYRCASSPREGHFEQYFGPGTRLTVT.

This clonotype turned up a few times. The genes are TRBV6-1 and TRBJ2-3, with 7 bases aligning to TRBD2. Germline loops: CDR1 MNHNS, CDR2 SASEGT. V lost 6 bases, J lost 6 bases, and 12 bases stayed unmatched. This CDR3 has 15 amino acids. The CDR3 DNA is TGTGCCAGCAGGAGCCGGCGGGAGACCTCCGATACGCAGTATTTT. Protein: CASRSRRETSDTQYF.

This chain joins TRBV30 and TRBJ2-7; the match to TRBD2 covers 8 bases. Germline-derived CDR1 and CDR2 are GTSNPN and SVGIG (reference sequence). V lost 0 bases to trimming and J lost 0 bases; unmatched junction nucleotides: 10. This CDR3 has 17 residues. The CDR3 DNA reads TGTGCCTGGAGTGTATTGTCTAGCGGGCCAAGCTCCTACGAGCAGTACTTC. It yields the protein CAWSVLSSGPSSYEQYF. Filled out from reference TRBV30 and TRBJ2-7, the complete variable domain reads SQTIHQWPATLVQPVGSPLSLECTVEGTSNPNLYWYRQAAGRGLQLLFYSVGIGQISSEVPQNLSASRPQDRQFILSSKKLLLSDSGFYLCAWSVLSSGPSSYEQYFGPGTRLTVT.

Only a few counts were recorded for this clonotype. The CDR3 spells CAWSVMGLAGWNTGELFF. The CDR3 DNA sequence: TGTGCCTGGAGTGTGATGGGACTAGCGGGTTGGAACACCGGGGAGCTGTTTTTT. The rearrangement links TRBV30 to TRBJ2-2, with 12 bases aligning to TRBD2. The CDR3 consists of 18 residues. The J segment lost 1 base and the V segment lost 0 bases, leaving 6 bases of the junction unmatched. Germline-derived CDR1 and CDR2 are GTSNPN and SVGIG (reference sequence).

This clonotype showed up many times. This rearrangement joins TRBV7-9 to TRBJ2-7; a possible D gene is TRBD2 (5 bases). Germline CDR1 reads SEHNR; CDR2 reads FQNEAQ (reference sequence). The V and J ends lost 7 bases and 3 bases respectively, with 10 bases between them. The CDR3 covers 12 residues. CDR3 DNA sequence: TGTGCCAGCACTGGTCGGGGCTACGAGCAGTACTTC. Translation gives CASTGRGYEQYF. Drawing the rest from reference TRBV7-9 and TRBJ2-7, the complete variable domain is DTGVSQNPRHKITKRGQNVTFRCDPISEHNRLYWYRQTLGQGPEFLTYFQNEAQLEKSRLLSDRFSAERPKGSFSTLEIQRTEQGDSAMYLCASTGRGYEQYFGPGTRLTVT.

This clonotype was found a few times. The rearrangement joins TRBV13 to TRBJ2-7; the D is unclear. Germline V gene data show CDR1 as PRHDT and CDR2 as FYEKMQ (reference sequence). The length of the CDR3 is 15 residues. V lost 5 bases and J 2 bases, leaving 16 bases between the germline ends. In nucleotides, the CDR3 is TGTGCCAGCAGCCCCTCCGAAGGCTCCACCTACGAGCAGTACTTC. Its translation: CASSPSEGSTYEQYF.

This clonotype was detected a few times. This rearrangement joins TRBV7-9 to TRBJ2-7, with D maybe TRBD1 (6 bases). The CDR3 runs 18 residues. Trimming took off 4 bases at V and 0 bases at J, with 22 bases between the two ends. CDR1 and CDR2 from the germline V gene are SEHNR and FQNEAQ (reference sequence). The CDR3 DNA sequence: TGTGCCAGCAGCTACGGGTTTAGACAGGCTCAAAGCTCCTACGAGCAGTACTTC. It codes for CASSYGFRQAQSSYEQYF.

The V gene is TRBV7-9, the J gene TRBJ2-7; D gene unclear. The CDR3 has 15 residues. The germline V and J ends were trimmed by 0 bases and 2 bases, with 11 bases remaining between them. From germline, CDR1 is SEHNR and CDR2 FQNEAQ (reference sequence). CDR3 coding DNA: TGTGCCAGCAGCTTAGCGCAGAGGCTAGCCTACGAGCAGTACTTC. As protein: CASSLAQRLAYEQYF.

Remarks on this clonotype: A read error is possible here, since a much larger clone lies one base away. V gene TRBV27 combines with J gene TRBJ2-5; D possibly corresponds to TRBD1 (6 bases). Germline lookup yields CDR1 MNHEY and CDR2 SMNVEV (reference sequence). The CDR3 length is 16 residues. V was cut by 6 bases and J by 5 bases, with 22 bases left in between. CDR3 coding DNA: TGTGCCAGCAGACGTTATGAGGGGACAAGCAGCGAGACCCAGTACTTC. This sequence encodes CASRRYEGTSSETQYF.

The chain joins TRBV28 to TRBJ2-7; 9 bases line up with TRBD2. CDR3 length: 16 residues. The germline gives CDR1 MDHEN, CDR2 SYDVKM. Unmatched junction bases numbered 9, after V lost 5 bases and J lost 1 base. The CDR3 DNA follows: TGTGCCAGCAGTGGCGGGGTTAGCGGGAGATCCTACGAGCAGTACTTC. Amino acids: CASSGGVSGRSYEQYF.